Each of the 30 T cell receptor beta chains below was sequenced from the same sample in a study of blood T cell repertoires in COVID-19. Clones were sequenced by immunoSEQ multiplex PCR, and TCRdb holds only the in-frame ones, with some missing. The table lists about 340,000 clones, 87% of them singletons, with around 6% in the top ten. Sequencing was performed on peripheral blood. All receptors derive from a woman in her 50s with COVID-19, enrolled during active disease.

Comments on this clone: Other nucleotide sequences in the sample specify the same CDR3. The V call is TRBV12-5, the J call TRBJ2-2, with 11 bases that match TRBD2. The CDR3 has 15 amino acids. Unmatched junction bases numbered 0, after V lost 1 base and J lost 5 bases. From germline, CDR1 is LGHNT and CDR2 FRNRAP. The CDR3 nucleotides are TGTGCTAGTGGTTTGGGACTAGCGGGAACCGGGGAGCTGTTTTTT. This sequence encodes CASGLGLAGTGELFF.

J is TRBJ1-3 and V is TRBV12-5; a weak D match, TRBD1 (5 bases). Germline V gene sequence: CDR1 LGHNT, CDR2 FRNRAP. The CDR3 is made up of 14 amino acids. The CDR3 DNA reads TGTGCCCATACGGCAGGGCGCTCTGGAAACACCATATATTTT. Protein: CAHTAGRSGNTIYF. Looking up the rest from reference TRBV12-5 and TRBJ1-3 gives the full variable domain: DARVTQTPRHKVTEMGQEVTMRCQPILGHNTVFWYRQTMMQGLELLAYFRNRAPLDDSGMPKDRFSAEMPDATLATLKIQPSEPRDSAVYFCAHTAGRSGNTIYFGEGSWLTVV.

The chain combines TRBV9 with TRBJ2-2, with 10 nucleotides matching TRBD1. The CDR3 is made up of 16 amino acids. Looked up from germline, CDR1 is SGDLS and CDR2 is YYNGEE. V trimming: 4 bases; J trimming: 6 bases; junction bases outside the gene matches: 9. The CDR3 loop reads CASSPGTGAMAGELFF. In DNA, the CDR3 is TGTGCCAGCAGCCCCGGGACAGGGGCGATGGCCGGGGAGCTGTTTTTT.

The chain carries TRBV4-3 and TRBJ2-7, with D maybe TRBD1 (5 bases). CDR3 length: 13 residues. The ends were cut back, 1 base at V and 9 bases at J, with 13 bases in the middle. Germline-derived CDR1 and CDR2 are LGHNA and YSLEER. This CDR3 reads CASSQAGSGRQYF. The CDR3 bases are TGCGCCAGCAGCCAAGCAGGGTCCGGGCGGCAGTACTTC.

The chain links TRBV28 to TRBJ2-3; TRBD2 might be the D (7 bases). V was trimmed by 8 bases and J by 0 bases, leaving 15 bases between them. The CDR3 consists of 15 residues. CDR1 and CDR2 from the germline V gene are MDHEN and SYDVKM. CDR3 in DNA: TGTGCCAGCGCGGGGGCGGACTCTAGCACAGATACGCAGTATTTT. Translated, it gives CASAGADSSTDTQYF. Complete variable domain (other parts from reference TRBV28 and TRBJ2-3): DVKVTQSSRYLVKRTGEKVFLECVQDMDHENMFWYRQDPGLGLRLIYFSYDVKMKEKGDIPEGYSVSREKKERFSLILESASTNQTSMYLCASAGADSSTDTQYFGPGTRLTVL.

This chain connects TRBV15 to TRBJ2-3, with D hard to call. CDR1 LNHNV and CDR2 YYDKDF come from the germline V gene (reference sequence). Trimming took off 2 bases at V and 0 bases at J, with 9 bases between the two ends. The CDR3 extends over 15 amino acids. The CDR3 bases are TGTGCCACCAGCAGAAACGACTTCAGCACAGATACGCAGTATTTT. Translating gives CATSRNDFSTDTQYF.

In its sample, this clone was seen once. The chain combines TRBV9 with TRBJ1-3, with D possibly being TRBD1 (5 bases). V lost 7 bases to trimming and J lost 1 base, with 12 bases between them. The germline V gene encodes CDR1 SGDLS and CDR2 YYNGEE. The CDR3 sequence is 14 residues long. In DNA, the CDR3 is TGTGCCAGCGGGGCCAAGCTGTCTGGAAACACCATATATTTT. This codes for CASGAKLSGNTIYF.

The chain is built from TRBV18 and TRBJ1-1, with 8 bases fitting TRBD1. The germline V gene has CDR1 KGHSH and CDR2 LQKENI. CDR3 length equals 14 residues. J lost 6 bases, V lost 5 bases, and 8 bases had no gene match. The CDR3 spells CASSIDRGRAEAFF. The DNA for the CDR3 is TGTGCCAGCTCAATTGACAGGGGTCGGGCTGAAGCTTTCTTT.

The chain uses TRBV21-1 and TRBJ2-7; TRBD2, the D gene given by the table, was not confirmed from the DNA. TRBV21-1 is given as a pseudogene. CDR3 size: 15 residues. This CDR3 reads CASSKVQRDAYEQYF. CDR3 DNA sequence: TGTGCCAGCAGCAAAGTCCAGCGGGACGCCTACGAGCAGTACTTC.

The count of this clone is one. V gene TRBV6-6 combines with J gene TRBJ1-2, with 10 positions matching TRBD1. Trimming took 4 bases from V and 3 from J; bases not matched to a gene: 5. Germline CDR1 reads MNHNY; CDR2 reads SVGAGI (reference sequence). CDR3 size: 15 residues. The CDR3 reads CASSSGQGEHYGYTF. The CDR3, as DNA: TGTGCCAGCAGTTCCGGACAGGGGGAACACTATGGCTACACCTTC.

This CDR3 is CASRLHGGAIATDTQYF. Written as DNA, the CDR3 is TGTGCCAGCAGGTTACACGGGGGGGCGATAGCCACAGATACGCAGTATTTT. This rearrangement joins TRBV5-5 to TRBJ2-3; TRBD2 aligns across 8 bases. CDR3 length equals 17 residues. V trimming: 5 bases; J trimming: 2 bases; junction bases outside the gene matches: 13. Germline loops: CDR1 SGHKS, CDR2 YYEKEE (reference sequence).

The chain has TRBV3-1 (or the pseudogene TRBV3-2) and TRBJ2-4, with 11 bases lining up with TRBD2. Germline values: CDR1 LGHDT, CDR2 YNNKEL (reference sequence). The length of the CDR3 is 17 residues. The V and J ends lost 4 bases and 5 bases, in that order; junction bases with no gene match: 10. The CDR3 loop is CASSLTLAGGPQNIQYF. In DNA, the CDR3 is TGTGCCAGCAGCCTTACCTTAGCGGGAGGGCCCCAAAACATTCAGTACTTC.

This clone was picked up one time. The gene calls are TRBV5-8 and TRBJ2-5; D gene unclear. Germline V lookup: CDR1 SGHTS, CDR2 YDEGEE. The V and J ends lost 0 bases and 7 bases respectively, with 10 bases between them. The CDR3 consists of 13 residues. The CDR3 protein is CASSLAVRGTQYF. CDR3 sequence (DNA): TGTGCCAGCAGCTTGGCAGTTCGTGGGACCCAGTACTTC.

The CDR3 loop reads CASSESYQIRLAQYF. CDR3 in DNA: TGTGCCAGCAGTGAAAGTTATCAGATCAGGTTGGCCCAGTACTTC. V and J are TRBV6-1 and TRBJ2-5, with D unclear. V dropped 2 bases and J dropped 9 bases, with 19 bases sitting between them. The germline V gene encodes CDR1 MNHNS and CDR2 SASEGT. The CDR3 is made up of 15 amino acids.

The sample holds a few counts of this clone. The chain combines TRBV11-2 with TRBJ1-6; TRBD1 is a possible D gene (5 bases). This CDR3 region has 14 residues. V was pared by 6 bases and J by 5 bases, with 11 bases between. Germline V gene sequence: CDR1 SGHAT, CDR2 FQNNGV. The CDR3 bases are TGTGCCAGCAGATCCAGGGTCCATAATTCACCCCTCCACTTT. Translating it yields CASRSRVHNSPLHF.

V usage is TRBV5-1 and J usage is TRBJ2-1; TRBD2 agrees at 7 bases. Germline V gives CDR1 SGHRS, CDR2 YFSETQ. The CDR3 covers 15 residues. The J segment lost 0 bases and the V segment lost 5 bases, leaving 5 bases of the junction unmatched. The CDR3 sequence is CASRGLAGSYNEQFF. Written as DNA, the CDR3 is TGCGCCAGCAGGGGGTTAGCGGGCTCCTACAATGAGCAGTTCTTC.

This clone was seen a handful of times. This chain connects TRBV10-1 to TRBJ1-5; D call uncertain. CDR3 length equals 13 residues. The germline V gene encodes CDR1 WNHNN and CDR2 SYGVQD (reference sequence). Trimming cost V 3 bases and J 5 bases, with 8 bases left between them. CDR3 in amino acids: CASSDRRDQPQHF. Written as DNA, the CDR3 is TGCGCCAGCAGTGATCGGAGAGATCAGCCCCAGCATTTT.

The genes are TRBV11-2 and TRBJ2-5; 12 bases fit TRBD2. V lost 6 bases and J lost 2; bases outside the gene matches: 4. Germline CDR1 SGHAT, CDR2 FQNNGV. The CDR3 is 15 amino acids. This CDR3 is CASSRGLAGQETQYF. DNA of the CDR3: TGTGCCAGCAGTAGGGGACTAGCGGGTCAAGAGACCCAGTACTTC.

The chain carries TRBV3-1 (or the pseudogene TRBV3-2) and TRBJ2-1; TRBD2 aligns across 14 bases. There are 16 residues in the CDR3. From germline, CDR1 is LGHDT and CDR2 YNNKEL (reference sequence). V lost 4 bases and J lost 8; bases outside the gene matches: 7. Written as DNA, the CDR3 is TGTGCCAGCAGCCCCGGGACTAGCGGGAGTCCCGATGAGCAGTTCTTC. As protein: CASSPGTSGSPDEQFF.

The chain uses TRBV11-2 and TRBJ1-2, with TRBD1 as a possible D gene (5 bases). The CDR3 loop spans 13 amino acids. CDR1 is SGHAT and CDR2 is FQNNGV in the germline V gene. Trimming pared 5 bases from V and 4 bases from J, leaving 11 bases between. The CDR3 loop reads CASSPQGVYGYTF. DNA of the CDR3: TGTGCCAGCAGCCCTCAGGGCGTCTATGGCTACACCTTC.

The rearrangement joins TRBV5-1 to TRBJ2-1; TRBD2 is a possible D gene (6 bases). This CDR3 spans 14 amino acids. Germline V gene lookup returns CDR1 SGHRS and CDR2 YFSETQ. Trimming cost V 0 bases and J 7 bases, with 11 bases left between them. Here the CDR3 reads CASSLVLASNEQFF. The CDR3 nucleotides read TGCGCCAGCAGCTTGGTTCTAGCGAGTAATGAGCAGTTCTTC.

The chain employs TRBV19 and TRBJ2-3; 15 bases line up with TRBD2. V dropped 9 bases and J dropped 3; count of bases not matched to a gene: 10. This CDR3 has 17 amino acids. Germline V lookup: CDR1 LNHDA, CDR2 SQIVND (reference sequence). CDR3 amino acids: CASTAGTSGRWTDTQYF. The CDR3 region has the DNA TGTGCCAGCACCGCCGGGACTAGCGGGAGGTGGACAGATACGCAGTATTTT.

The gene calls are TRBV5-5 and TRBJ1-3, with D hard to call. Germline V gene sequence: CDR1 SGHKS, CDR2 YYEKEE (reference sequence). The CDR3 is 17 residues long. The ends were cut back, 4 bases at V and 0 bases at J, with 17 bases in the middle. The CDR3 DNA reads as TGTGCCAGCAGCCCCGATGGTGCTCGTAGCTCTGGAAACACCATATATTTT. Translation gives CASSPDGARSSGNTIYF.

This clone turned up a few times. J is TRBJ1-5 and V is TRBV7-2; 9 bases are a match to TRBD1. V was pared by 3 bases and J by 2 bases, with 2 bases of the junction left unmatched. CDR1 is SGHTA and CDR2 is FQGNSA in the germline V gene. This CDR3 has 15 amino acids. CDR3 nucleotides: TGTGCCAGCAGCTTCACAGGGGGCGGCAATCAGCCCCAGCATTTT. Translating it yields CASSFTGGGNQPQHF.

The genes are TRBV2 and TRBJ2-1; a possible D gene is TRBD2 (7 bases). The CDR3 covers 14 residues. Trimming stripped 4 bases from V and 8 bases from J, with 15 bases between. Per the germline V gene, CDR1 is SNHLY and CDR2 is FYNNEI. The chain's CDR3 is CASSGGAGHDEQFF. Here the CDR3 DNA reads TGTGCCAGCAGTGGGGGAGCGGGACACGATGAGCAGTTCTTC.

This sequence joins TRBV14 and TRBJ1-2; weak D call: TRBD1 (5 bases). Germline CDR1 and CDR2: SGHDN and FVKESK. The CDR3 contains 15 residues. Trimming shortened V by 1 base and J by 4 bases, and 13 bases separated the two germline ends. The CDR3 protein is CASSQGWGDGYGYTF. The CDR3 DNA reads TGTGCCAGCAGCCAAGGGTGGGGCGATGGCTATGGCTACACCTTC.

The CDR3 DNA reads as TGCGCCAGCAGCCAGACGGGACTATACAATGAGCAGTTCTTC. This sequence encodes CASSQTGLYNEQFF. The chain is built from TRBV4-1 and TRBJ2-1; 7 bases fit TRBD2. V lost 3 bases to trimming and J lost 4 bases; unmatched junction nucleotides: 3. CDR3 length: 14 amino acids. In germline, CDR1 is MGHRA, CDR2 YSYEKL.

As regards this clone: This sample also contains other DNA sequences that code for the same CDR3. The rearrangement links TRBV5-1 to TRBJ1-4; TRBD1 might be the D (6 bases). This CDR3 spans 14 amino acids. The ends were cut back, 2 bases at V and 8 bases at J, with 13 bases in the middle. The V gene's germline CDR1 is SGHRS and CDR2 YFSETQ. For the CDR3, the DNA is TGCGCCAGCAGCTTCGGCAGGGGAGACGAAAAACTGTTTTTT. It is translated as CASSFGRGDEKLFF.

The chain employs TRBV9 and TRBJ2-1, with D tentatively TRBD2 (6 bases). From germline, CDR1 is SGDLS and CDR2 YYNGEE. The CDR3 has 15 amino acids. V lost 1 base and J lost 9, with 17 bases in between. For the CDR3, the DNA is TGTGCCAGCAGCGTACTAAGCGGGCCTCTCACTGAGCAGTTCTTC. It codes for CASSVLSGPLTEQFF.

The chain recombines TRBV3-1 (or the pseudogene TRBV3-2) with TRBJ2-5, with D possibly matching TRBD2 (5 bases). The V gene lost 4 bases and the J gene lost 5 bases, with 20 bases spanning the gap. Germline V lookup: CDR1 LGHDT, CDR2 YNNKEL (reference sequence). The CDR3 sequence is 16 residues long. The CDR3 coding sequence is TGTGCCAGCAGCCCTTACCGGGATTCTAGGAGGGAGACCCAGTACTTC. This encodes CASSPYRDSRRETQYF.